The 8 T cell receptor beta chains in this list originate from one sample, sequenced in a study of T cells expressing NK-cell markers. Using the 5' RACE reads, TCRdb records one entry per CDR3 protein without DNA. This sample's table has 550,000 or so distinct CDR3 sequences. The specimen was blood T cells: a sorted CD56 or NKG2C T cell subset, CD4+ or CD8+ T cells, or bulk PBMC T cells (not recorded which). These receptors were obtained from a man younger than 35 in good health.

The chain employs TRBV12-5 and TRBJ2-1; as DNA is missing, the TRBD1 call by TCRdb cannot be tested. The CDR3 is made up of 20 amino acids. Germline loops: CDR1 LGHNT, CDR2 FRNRAP. The CDR3 sequence is CASGLRGMGGSRSSYNEQFF.

The chain has TRBV4-2 and TRBJ2-7; TCRdb calls TRBD2, which cannot be checked without DNA. The CDR3 is 19 amino acids. Looked up from germline, CDR1 is LGHNA and CDR2 is YNFKEQ. This CDR3 reads CASSQDSSGTSGFFYEQYF.

This CDR3 reads CASMKGGNTEAFF. The genes are TRBV2 and TRBJ1-1; lacking DNA, the TRBD1 call made by TCRdb goes unchecked. The CDR3 contains 13 residues. Germline V gene lookup returns CDR1 SNHLY and CDR2 FYNNEI. Variable domain in full (rest from reference TRBV2 and TRBJ1-1): EPEVTQTPSHQVTQMGQEVILRCVPISNHLYFYWYRQILGQKVEFLVSFYNNEISEKSEIFDDQFSVERPDGSNFTLKIRSTKLEDSAMYFCASMKGGNTEAFFGQGTRLTVV.

The rearrangement uses TRBV20-1 and TRBJ1-2; TCRdb's D call of TRBD1 is untestable without DNA. This CDR3 has 13 amino acids. Germline V gene data show CDR1 as DFQATT and CDR2 as SNEGSKA (reference sequence). CDR3 region: CSARVRTSRSYTF.

This sequence joins TRBV28 and TRBJ2-3; the D call from TCRdb, TRBD1, cannot be confirmed without DNA. The CDR3 has 19 residues. Germline V gene data show CDR1 as MDHEN and CDR2 as SYDVKM. The CDR3 sequence is CASSQGGHSLGTSTDTQYF.

The V and J genes are TRBV7-9 and TRBJ2-7; the D gene TCRdb calls, TRBD1, cannot be checked with no DNA. From germline, CDR1 is SEHNR and CDR2 FQNEAQ (reference sequence). The CDR3 consists of 13 residues. The CDR3 region is CASSLEVTVGPYF.

This chain connects TRBV18 to TRBJ1-1. The CDR3 covers 16 residues. Germline CDR1 and CDR2: KGHSH and LQKENI. This chain's CDR3 is CASSRVGGRGSTEAFF.

This chain joins TRBV6-5 and TRBJ2-5; TCRdb calls TRBD2, which cannot be checked without DNA. CDR1 MNHEY and CDR2 SVGAGI come from the germline V gene. This CDR3 is 16 amino acids long. The CDR3 region is CASSYLTSGSGKTQYF.